This T cell receptor (beta chain) originates from a study of blood T cell repertoires in COVID-19. On the study more broadly: The United States, Italy and Spain were the sources of the acute and convalescent COVID-19 samples. In each case, the material was cDNA or gDNA derived from T cells, B-cell-depleted T cells, or PBMCs.

In the source study's methods: Reference gene primer amplification in the assay estimated nucleated cell counts. TCRdb's table, derived via immunoSEQ multiplex PCR, lists solely in-frame clones and lacks some. From that table come the V and J calls and clone size; the DNA was used to work out D and trimming. The sample yields hundreds of thousands of clones, roughly 90% seen once. CDR1 and CDR2 (germline): MDHEN, SYDVKM. The CDR3 spans 13 residues. V was clipped by 4 bases and J by 4 bases; unmatched bases: 1. The V gene is TRBV28, the J gene TRBJ2-1, with 7 positions matching TRBD1. Sequencing input: peripheral blood. This clonotype was obtained from a man younger than 30 with active or convalescent COVID-19. The CDR3 loop is CASSWGQYNEQFF. The CDR3 DNA follows: TGTGCCAGCAGTTGGGGACAGTACAATGAGCAGTTCTTC.